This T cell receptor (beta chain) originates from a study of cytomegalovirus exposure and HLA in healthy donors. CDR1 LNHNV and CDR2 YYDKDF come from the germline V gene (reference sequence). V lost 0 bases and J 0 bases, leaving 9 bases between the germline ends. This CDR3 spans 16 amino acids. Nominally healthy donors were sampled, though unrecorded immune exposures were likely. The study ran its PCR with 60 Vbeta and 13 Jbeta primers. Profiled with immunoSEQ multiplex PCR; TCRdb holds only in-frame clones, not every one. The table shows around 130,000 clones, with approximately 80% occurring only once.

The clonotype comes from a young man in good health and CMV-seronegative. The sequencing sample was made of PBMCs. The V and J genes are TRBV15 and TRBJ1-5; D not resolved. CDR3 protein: CATSRDYQNSNQPQHF. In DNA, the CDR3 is TGTGCCACCAGCAGAGATTACCAGAATAGCAATCAGCCCCAGCATTTT.